These 28 T cell receptor beta chains were sequenced from one sample in a study of T cell repertoires in cytomegalovirus infection (dated by TCRdb to between 2018 and 2021). TCRdb records Illumina HiSeq 1500 as the sequencer. The raw public data were reprocessed by TCRdb itself: fastp quality trimming at Q25, MiXCR clonotype calling, in-frame beta chains only. Rows with one shared CDR3 protein collapse into an entry with the most common genes and DNA. For this sample the table gives about 180,000 distinct CDR3 sequences, of which approximately 18% were detected only once. Less than 25% of the sample comes from the top ten. Sequences were obtained from CD8+ T cells from PBMCs. These receptors all stem from a human donor in good health (CMV status not recorded). Some clones in this sample may be carry-over from other donors' samples.

The gene calls are TRBV11-2 and TRBJ1-2; D possibly corresponds to TRBD1 (6 bases). The CDR3 is 15 residues long. Trimming shortened V by 6 bases and J by 3 bases, and 17 bases separated the two germline ends. Germline V gene lookup returns CDR1 SGHAT and CDR2 FQNNGV. CDR3 residues: CASRATGNGDYGYTF. The CDR3 DNA is TGTGCCAGCAGAGCTACAGGGAACGGGGACTATGGCTACACCTTC.

The chain employs TRBV11-2 and TRBJ2-3; TRBD2 matches 8 bases. Germline assignment: CDR1 SGHAT and CDR2 FQNNGV. V was clipped by 3 bases and J by 6 bases; unmatched bases: 11. There are 16 residues in the CDR3. The CDR3 here is CASSFPVLRGDDTQYF. The CDR3 DNA reads as TGTGCCAGCAGCTTCCCTGTTTTGCGGGGGGACGATACGCAGTATTTT.

The chain combines TRBV12-3 or TRBV12-4 with TRBJ2-6; no reliable D call. The CDR3 loop spans 15 amino acids. Trimming removed 7 bases at V and 0 bases at J, with 10 bases between. CDR3 sequence reads: CASTPDHSGANVLTF. The DNA for the CDR3 is TGTGCCAGCACTCCCGATCACTCTGGGGCCAACGTCCTGACTTTC.

The chain combines TRBV12-3 or TRBV12-4 with TRBJ2-7; tentative D call: TRBD1 (6 bases). CDR3 size: 17 residues. Trimming shortened V by 3 bases and J by 5 bases, and 23 bases separated the two germline ends. DNA for the CDR3: TGTGCCAGCAGTTTCCGGGCGCCAGGGGATGTCCGCCACGAGCAGTACTTC. As protein: CASSFRAPGDVRHEQYF.

The chain recombines TRBV28 with TRBJ1-5; unclear D gene. V lost 2 bases, J lost 2 bases, and 10 bases lay in between. The CDR3 loop spans 15 amino acids. Germline CDR1 and CDR2: MDHEN and SYDVKM. Here the CDR3 reads CASSLPGEGNQPQHF. CDR3 sequence (DNA): TGTGCCAGCAGTTTACCGGGTGAAGGCAATCAGCCCCAGCATTTT.

The chain uses TRBV29-1 and TRBJ1-1, with TRBD1 identical over 9 bases. The CDR3 runs 12 residues. Germline CDR1 and CDR2: SQVTM and ANQGSEA. V lost 6 bases to trimming and J lost 4 bases; unmatched junction nucleotides: 3. CDR3 loop: CSVGTGPTEAFF. The CDR3 DNA follows: TGCAGCGTCGGGACAGGGCCCACTGAAGCTTTCTTT. Combining the CDR3 with reference TRBV29-1 and TRBJ1-1 gives the whole variable domain SAVISQKPSRDICQRGTSLTIQCQVDSQVTMMFWYRQQPGQSLTLIATANQGSEATYESGFVIDKFPISRPNLTFSTLTVSNMSPEDSSIYLCSVGTGPTEAFFGQGTRLTVV.

The rearrangement joins TRBV11-2 to TRBJ1-5; 7 bases are shared with TRBD1. CDR3 size: 16 residues. With 5 bases clipped from V and 5 bases from J, the junction kept 12 bases outside the gene matches. Germline loops: CDR1 SGHAT, CDR2 FQNNGV. The CDR3 reads CASSTGDRARDQPQHF. The DNA for the CDR3 is TGTGCCAGCAGCACCGGGGACAGAGCACGGGATCAGCCCCAGCATTTT.

The rearrangement joins TRBV20-1 to TRBJ2-7; D possibly corresponds to TRBD2 (6 bases). V gave up 0 bases and J gave up 3 bases, with 18 bases separating them. This CDR3 comprises 16 residues. Germline CDR1 reads DFQATT; CDR2 reads SNEGSKA (reference sequence). CDR3 sequence: CSARDSDGGSNYEQYF. As DNA, the CDR3 is TGCAGTGCTAGAGACTCCGATGGGGGGTCGAACTACGAGCAGTACTTC.

This clonotype was picked up many times. This sequence joins TRBV6-5 and TRBJ2-7; perhaps D is TRBD1 or TRBD2 (5 bases each). The V end was cut by 2 bases, the J end by 4 bases, with 15 bases between. The length of the CDR3 is 15 residues. CDR1 MNHEY and CDR2 SVGAGI come from the germline V gene. This CDR3 reads CASSYPNEGKYEQYF. The CDR3 DNA reads as TGTGCCAGCAGTTACCCGAACGAGGGGAAGTACGAGCAGTACTTC.

V usage is TRBV7-6 and J usage is TRBJ1-1, with no clear D. Trimming took 8 bases from V and 7 from J, leaving 14 bases between them. CDR3 length equals 12 residues. Looked up from germline, CDR1 is SGHVS and CDR2 is FNYEAQ. The CDR3: CASGIGPLEAFF. In DNA form, the CDR3 reads TGTGCCAGCGGTATCGGGCCTCTTGAAGCTTTCTTT. The whole variable domain, filled in from reference TRBV7-6 and TRBJ1-1, reads GAGVSQSPRYKVTKRGQDVALRCDPISGHVSLYWYRQALGQGPEFLTYFNYEAQQDKSGLPNDRFSAERPEGSISTLTIQRTEQRDSAMYRCASGIGPLEAFFGQGTRLTVV.

The CDR3 DNA sequence: TGTGCCAGCAGCTCTCAAACTAGCGGGGGCTTGTACGAGCAGTACTTC. This sequence encodes CASSSQTSGGLYEQYF. The genes are TRBV6-2 or TRBV6-3 and TRBJ2-7, with 11 bases that match TRBD2. In germline, CDR1 is MNHEY, CDR2 SVGEGT. Trimming removed 6 bases from V and 4 bases from J; junction bases left unmatched: 11. The CDR3 is 16 amino acids.

This clonotype turned up a few times. The chain joins TRBV7-2 to TRBJ2-1; TRBD2 aligns across 8 bases. Trimming took 5 bases from V and 6 from J; bases not matched to a gene: 12. CDR3 size: 16 residues. Germline V gene sequence: CDR1 SGHTA, CDR2 FQGNSA. This chain's CDR3 is CASSRSGGARFNEQFF. DNA of the CDR3: TGTGCCAGCAGCCGCTCCGGGGGGGCCCGGTTCAATGAGCAGTTCTTC.

This clonotype has more than one count but fewer than ten. The V call is TRBV6-5, the J call TRBJ1-1; the D gene is possibly TRBD1 (5 bases). Germline V CDR1 and CDR2: MNHEY, SVGAGI. V lost 5 bases and J 6 bases, leaving 16 bases between the germline ends. This CDR3 has 14 residues. The CDR3 reads CASSPGGGWPEAFF. Here the CDR3 DNA reads TGTGCCAGCAGTCCGGGGGGGGGATGGCCTGAAGCTTTCTTT.

This clonotype was observed at least ten times. The CDR3 nucleotides read TGTGCCAGCAGCTTAGCGTTGGGCAGAGGAGCTTTCTTT. Residues: CASSLALGRGAFF. V and J are TRBV7-2 and TRBJ1-1; no reliable D call. V was clipped by 0 bases and J by 10 bases, with 12 bases between them. This CDR3 spans 13 amino acids. Germline-derived CDR1 and CDR2 are SGHTA and FQGNSA.

This clonotype was recorded many times. V gene TRBV7-2 combines with J gene TRBJ2-3; maybe TRBD1 (6 bases). Between the trimmed V and J ends, which lost 5 bases and 5 bases, there was a span of 23 bases. CDR1 SGHTA and CDR2 FQGNSA come from the germline V gene. The CDR3 totals 17 residues. CDR3 coding DNA: TGTGCCAGCAGCCCTACAGGGTTCAGCCGTGTCGGAGATACGCAGTATTTT. Encoded protein: CASSPTGFSRVGDTQYF.

This clonotype was observed a handful of times. This chain connects TRBV7-9 to TRBJ2-7; a possible D gene is TRBD2 (5 bases). The CDR3 runs to 14 residues. V lost 5 bases, J lost 6 bases, and 17 bases lay in between. The germline gives CDR1 SEHNR, CDR2 FQNEAQ (reference sequence). CDR3 sequence reads: CASSRGLFTGEQYF. The CDR3 DNA is TGTGCCAGCAGCCGAGGGCTTTTTACTGGCGAGCAGTACTTC.

In its sample, this clonotype was seen once. The genes are TRBV10-3 and TRBJ2-1; TRBD2 matches at 10 bases. This CDR3 is 14 amino acids long. The V segment lost 9 bases and the J segment 2 bases; nucleotides outside the gene matches: 4. Per the germline V gene, CDR1 is ENHRY and CDR2 is SYGVKD. The CDR3 DNA reads as TGTGCCATTTCTAGCGGGGGCGCCTACAATGAGCAGTTCTTC. Translated: CAISSGGAYNEQFF.

This chain uses TRBV25-1 with TRBJ1-1, with unresolved D. The germline CDR1 and CDR2 sequences are MGHDK and SYGVNS. CDR3 length: 12 residues. Trimming left V 8 bases short and J 3 bases short, with 10 bases between. As DNA, the CDR3 is TGTGCCAGCGCTCCCGGGGACACTGAAGCTTTCTTT. Translating gives CASAPGDTEAFF.

There are many counts of this clonotype. Written as DNA, the CDR3 is TGTGCCAGCAGCTCGCGGGGGGTTACAGATACGCAGTATTTT. Its translation is CASSSRGVTDTQYF. The genes are TRBV6-5 and TRBJ2-3, with 8 bases fitting TRBD2. The CDR3 extends over 14 amino acids. Germline V lookup: CDR1 MNHEY, CDR2 SVGAGI. The V gene end was trimmed by 6 bases and the J gene end by 3 bases; junction bases not matched to a gene: 5.

This clonotype was counted between two and nine times. The chain carries TRBV6-5 and TRBJ2-7; the D is unclear. CDR3 size: 15 residues. Deletions cut 6 bases from V and 2 bases from J, with 17 bases between. The V gene's germline CDR1 is MNHEY and CDR2 SVGAGI. In DNA, the CDR3 is TGTGCCAGCAGACCCTCGACTGAGCTTCCCTACGAGCAGTACTTC. Amino acids: CASRPSTELPYEQYF.

In this sample, this clonotype turned up a few times. This rearrangement joins TRBV7-2 to TRBJ1-1; D is unclear. This CDR3 has 16 residues. Germline lookup yields CDR1 SGHTA and CDR2 FQGNSA. V lost 1 base, J lost 0 bases, and 12 bases lay in between. CDR3 region: CASSLDPGRMNTEAFF. CDR3 sequence (DNA): TGTGCCAGCAGCTTAGATCCCGGTCGAATGAACACTGAAGCTTTCTTT.

This clonotype was seen more than once but under ten times. CDR3 sequence (DNA): TGTGCCAGCAGCTTATGGGGGGTCCTCTACAATGAGCAGTTCTTC. Translating it yields CASSLWGVLYNEQFF. V usage is TRBV7-2 and J usage is TRBJ2-1, with a tentative D call TRBD2 (6 bases). The CDR3 spans 15 residues. The germline V and J ends were trimmed by 2 bases and 3 bases, with 11 bases remaining between them. Germline V gives CDR1 SGHTA, CDR2 FQGNSA.

This clonotype was recorded a few times. V is TRBV27 and J is TRBJ2-2; D is perhaps TRBD1 or TRBD2 (7 bases each). There are 17 residues in the CDR3. Germline V gene data show CDR1 as MNHEY and CDR2 as SMNVEV (reference sequence). Deletions cut 5 bases from V and 6 bases from J, with 22 bases between. Here the CDR3 reads CASSLFSRGGKAGELFF. The CDR3 nucleotides are TGTGCCAGCAGTCTCTTCAGCAGGGGGGGGAAAGCCGGGGAGCTGTTTTTT.

This clonotype was observed a few times. The chain carries TRBV5-5 and TRBJ2-3, with 12 bases aligning to TRBD1. This CDR3 contains 18 residues. Trimming at V came to 4 bases and at J to 3 bases, leaving 12 bases not matched to a gene. Germline CDR1 and CDR2: SGHKS and YYEKEE (reference sequence). Written as DNA, the CDR3 is TGTGCCAGCAGCCACGACCGGGACAGGGGGCTAGTTACAGATACGCAGTATTTT. Its protein product is CASSHDRDRGLVTDTQYF.

The rearrangement links TRBV27 to TRBJ2-3; TRBD1 aligns across 8 bases. Germline trimming cut 4 bases from V and 0 bases from J; bases unmatched to any gene: 12. Germline loops: CDR1 MNHEY, CDR2 SMNVEV (reference sequence). CDR3 size: 18 residues. CDR3 in DNA: TGTGCCAGCAGTTCGGACAGGGAGAGGGGGTATAGCACAGATACGCAGTATTTT. This sequence encodes CASSSDRERGYSTDTQYF.

Only a few counts were recorded for this clonotype. J is TRBJ2-7 and V is TRBV13, with D perhaps assigned TRBD1 or TRBD2 (5 bases each). The germline V and J ends were trimmed by 3 bases and 2 bases, with 11 bases remaining between them. Germline loops: CDR1 PRHDT, CDR2 FYEKMQ (reference sequence). This CDR3 contains 14 residues. The CDR3 loop is CASSFRDGPYEQYF. CDR3 DNA sequence: TGTGCCAGCAGCTTCCGGGACGGACCCTACGAGCAGTACTTC.

This chain joins TRBV7-2 and TRBJ2-7, with a weak D call TRBD2 (5 bases). CDR3 length equals 17 residues. V was clipped by 0 bases and J by 5 bases, with 20 bases between them. Looked up from germline, CDR1 is SGHTA and CDR2 is FQGNSA. CDR3 region: CASSLARTERRPHEQYF. CDR3 sequence (DNA): TGTGCCAGCAGCTTAGCGAGGACCGAAAGGAGGCCCCACGAGCAGTACTTC.

This clonotype has a handful of counts. The chain uses TRBV28 and TRBJ2-3; TRBD2 aligns across 8 bases. The V segment lost 8 bases and the J segment 3 bases; nucleotides outside the gene matches: 10. The germline gives CDR1 MDHEN, CDR2 SYDVKM. The CDR3 is 15 residues long. CDR3 loop: CASLAGIRATDTQYF. CDR3 nucleotide sequence: TGTGCCAGCTTAGCGGGGATAAGGGCAACAGATACGCAGTATTTT.